This TCR beta chain comes out of a study of T cells in Graves' hyperthyroidism and ophthalmopathy. Notes on the study in general: The majority of expanded thyroid clonotypes above 0.001 also appeared in blood.

The V gene's germline CDR1 is MNHEY and CDR2 SVGEGT. The length of the CDR3 is 15 residues. Trimming at V came to 2 bases and at J to 5 bases, leaving 4 bases not matched to a gene. TCR beta CDR3 sequences were amplified from RNA transcripts. When the TCR CDR3 underwent first-round RT-PCR, the HTBI primer set was used. TCRdb ran MiXCR on the multiplex PCR reads and lists one entry per CDR3 protein. The sample consists of hundreds of thousands of distinct CDR3 sequences, roughly 20% of them appearing once. With regard to this clonotype: No antigen is known for it.

The sequenced material came from blood. The origin of this receptor is a man aged 25-45 years with Graves' ophthalmopathy. V and J are TRBV6-2 or TRBV6-3 and TRBJ2-5; TRBD1 matches at 11 bases. The CDR3, as DNA: TGTGCCAGCAGTTACGGGACAGGGGGTAGCGAGACCCAGTACTTC. Protein sequence: CASSYGTGGSETQYF.